The 14 T cell receptor beta chains listed next were all sequenced from one sample in a study of shared clonotypes between healthy human individuals. Profiled with immunoSEQ multiplex PCR; TCRdb holds only in-frame clones, not every one. The sample carries about 1 million clones, approximately 70% recorded once. The material sequenced was memory CD4+ T cells sorted from blood. Documented subset: CD45RA-negative fraction. The receptors derive from a man aged 18 to 30 in good health.

This clone was found a few times. This sequence joins TRBV5-1 and TRBJ2-5; 7 positions match TRBD2. Germline trimming cut 4 bases from V and 5 bases from J; bases unmatched to any gene: 8. Germline CDR1 reads SGHRS; CDR2 reads YFSETQ. The CDR3 extends over 14 amino acids. As DNA, the CDR3 is TGCGCCAGCAGCCGGGGGGAGACGAGGGAGACCCAGTACTTC. This codes for CASSRGETRETQYF.

The rearrangement links TRBV15 to TRBJ2-7; 7 bases map to TRBD2. In germline, CDR1 is LNHNV, CDR2 YYDKDF (reference sequence). The CDR3 sequence is 16 residues long. V dropped 0 bases and J dropped 2; count of bases not matched to a gene: 7. The CDR3 nucleotides read TGTGCCACCAGCAGAGATTCGGGCGGGAGTGCCTACGAGCAGTACTTC. This translates into CATSRDSGGSAYEQYF.

This clone was observed a handful of times. V gene TRBV27 combines with J gene TRBJ2-1; 9 bases map to TRBD2. Trimming took 6 bases from V and 3 from J; bases not matched to a gene: 12. Germline lookup yields CDR1 MNHEY and CDR2 SMNVEV (reference sequence). This CDR3 region has 17 residues. CDR3 protein: CASSSLTSGNIYNEQFF. For the CDR3, the DNA is TGTGCCAGCAGCTCCCTGACTAGCGGTAATATCTACAATGAGCAGTTCTTC.

The chain links TRBV6-5 to TRBJ1-4; perhaps TRBD1 as D (5 bases). The CDR3 runs 13 residues. Trimming removed 10 bases at V and 8 bases at J, with 17 bases between. Germline V lookup: CDR1 MNHEY, CDR2 SVGAGI. The CDR3 here is CATTGVRSEKLFF. In nucleotides, the CDR3 is TGTGCCACCACGGGGGTGAGGAGCGAAAAACTGTTTTTT.

The CDR3 DNA is TGTGCCAGCAGTTACCTCTCGGGCAATCAGCCCCAGCATTTT. This gives the protein CASSYLSGNQPQHF. The gene calls are TRBV6-6 and TRBJ1-5; D is unresolved. The CDR3 is 14 residues long. V was trimmed by 2 bases and J by 2 bases, leaving 7 bases between them. Germline CDR1 is MNHNY and CDR2 is SVGAGI (reference sequence).

This clone was recorded only once. DNA of the CDR3: TGCGCCAGCAGCGGGGGGACTAGCGGATACTACAATGAGCAGTTCTTC. Translated, it gives CASSGGTSGYYNEQFF. This chain joins TRBV5-1 and TRBJ2-1, with 11 nucleotides matching TRBD2. Germline V lookup: CDR1 SGHRS, CDR2 YFSETQ. With V trimmed by 4 bases and J by 3 bases, 6 bases remained unmatched. This CDR3 has 16 amino acids.

The chain uses TRBV6-1 and TRBJ2-7; D is tentatively TRBD1 or TRBD2 (5 bases each). Per germline, CDR1 MNHNS and CDR2 SASEGT. The CDR3 is made up of 14 amino acids. V was trimmed by 4 bases and J by 2 bases, leaving 12 bases between them. Here the CDR3 DNA reads TGTGCCAGCAGTGTCCCGGGACGTACCTACGAGCAGTACTTC. Protein sequence: CASSVPGRTYEQYF.

The chain uses TRBV5-4 and TRBJ1-3; D might be TRBD1 (5 bases). The CDR3 has 13 residues. The V end lost 2 bases, the J end lost 4 bases, and 7 bases lay between the germline ends. Germline CDR1 and CDR2: SGHNT and YYREEE (reference sequence). CDR3: CASSLRGGNTIYF. The CDR3 DNA sequence: TGTGCCAGCAGCTTACGGGGGGGAAACACCATATATTTT. Full variable domain (rest looked up from reference TRBV5-4 and TRBJ1-3): ETGVTQSPTHLIKTRGQQVTLRCSSQSGHNTVSWYQQALGQGPQFIFQYYREEENGRGNFPPRFSGLQFPNYSSELNVNALELDDSALYLCASSLRGGNTIYFGEGSWLTVV.

This rearrangement joins TRBV6-6 to TRBJ2-7; D gene unclear. Germline CDR1 and CDR2: MNHNY and SVGAGI (reference sequence). V lost 4 bases to trimming and J lost 2 bases, with 12 bases between them. CDR3 length: 14 residues. The DNA for the CDR3 is TGTGCCAGCAGTTCCCTACAAACTACCTACGAGCAGTACTTC. Its translation is CASSSLQTTYEQYF.

The sample holds one count of this clone. The rearrangement links TRBV19 to TRBJ1-4, with no clear D. This CDR3 region has 13 residues. CDR1 and CDR2 (germline): LNHDA, SQIVND (reference sequence). Trimming pared 7 bases from V and 4 bases from J, leaving 10 bases between. CDR3 amino acids: CASTNGLNEKLFF. The CDR3 bases are TGTGCCAGTACGAATGGGCTTAATGAAAAACTGTTTTTT. Complete variable domain (other parts from reference TRBV19 and TRBJ1-4): DGGITQSPKYLFRKEGQNVTLSCEQNLNHDAMYWYRQDPGQGLRLIYYSQIVNDFQKGDIAEGYSVSREKKESFPLTVTSAQKNPTAFYLCASTNGLNEKLFFGSGTQLSVL.

The V gene is TRBV5-1, the J gene TRBJ2-1; 9 nucleotides match TRBD2. This CDR3 has 14 residues. The V gene's germline CDR1 is SGHRS and CDR2 YFSETQ. V dropped 5 bases and J dropped 6; count of bases not matched to a gene: 6. CDR3 DNA sequence: TGCGCCAGCAGGGTTAGCGGGGGCTCCAATGAGCAGTTCTTC. It translates to CASRVSGGSNEQFF. Full variable domain (rest looked up from reference TRBV5-1 and TRBJ2-1): KAGVTQTPRYLIKTRGQQVTLSCSPISGHRSVSWYQQTPGQGLQFLFEYFSETQRNKGNFPGRFSGRQFSNSRSEMNVSTLELGDSALYLCASRVSGGSNEQFFGPGTRLTVL.

This chain joins TRBV7-6 and TRBJ2-3, with 8 positions matching TRBD1. Germline V lookup: CDR1 SGHVS, CDR2 FNYEAQ. The trim removed 5 bases at V and 4 bases at J, leaving 8 bases unmatched. This CDR3 comprises 15 residues. Here the CDR3 reads CASSLRGLRADTQYF. The CDR3 coding sequence is TGTGCCAGCAGCCTCAGGGGGCTGAGGGCAGATACGCAGTATTTT.

This clone has a single count. The V and J genes are TRBV4-2 and TRBJ2-1; 9 nucleotides match TRBD2. The CDR3 extends over 15 amino acids. V dropped 0 bases and J dropped 10; count of bases not matched to a gene: 7. The V gene's germline CDR1 is LGHNA and CDR2 YNFKEQ. CDR3 in amino acids: CASSQEGGSGREQFF. CDR3 DNA sequence: TGTGCCAGCAGCCAAGAAGGGGGAAGCGGGAGGGAGCAGTTCTTC.

J is TRBJ2-2 and V is TRBV23-1, with D hard to call. TRBV23-1 is labeled an ORF, and its function is uncertain. V shed 6 bases and J shed 9 bases, with 32 bases lying between them. The CDR3 runs to 19 residues. The CDR3 here is CASRVRHRLRQDLHRELFF. As DNA, the CDR3 is TGCGCCAGCAGGGTGCGACATCGCCTTAGACAAGACCTCCACCGGGAGCTGTTTTTT.